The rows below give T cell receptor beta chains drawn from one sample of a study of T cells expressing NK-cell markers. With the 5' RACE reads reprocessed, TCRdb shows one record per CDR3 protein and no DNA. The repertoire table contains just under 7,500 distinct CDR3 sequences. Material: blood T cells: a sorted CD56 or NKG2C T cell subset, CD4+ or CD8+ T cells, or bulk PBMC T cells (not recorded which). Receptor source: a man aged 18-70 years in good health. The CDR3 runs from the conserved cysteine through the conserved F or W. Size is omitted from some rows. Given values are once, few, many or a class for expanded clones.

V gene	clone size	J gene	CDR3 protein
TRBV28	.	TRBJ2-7	CASSFTGREGPSYEQYF
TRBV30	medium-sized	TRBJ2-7	CAWNTGTGTYEQYF
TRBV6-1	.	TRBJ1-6	CASSEPPTGGFHF
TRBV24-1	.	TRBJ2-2	CATSDLTETGELFF
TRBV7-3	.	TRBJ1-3	CASSQDRGPRSGNTIYF
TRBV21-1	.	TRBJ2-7	CASSAGTSVHEQYF
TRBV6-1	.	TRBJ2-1	CASSETGGAYNEQFF
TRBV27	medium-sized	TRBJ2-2	CASSPTGWGELFF
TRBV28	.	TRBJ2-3	CASRQAGSTDTQYF
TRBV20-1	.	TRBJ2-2	CSAKQGAPDTGELFF
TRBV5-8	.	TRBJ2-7	CATRGFYEQYF
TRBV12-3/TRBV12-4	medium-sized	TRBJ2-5	CASSLAGAGIRETQYF
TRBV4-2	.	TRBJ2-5	CASSQSMTSGGGETQYF
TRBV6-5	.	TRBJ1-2	CASSYSGEVVAYYGYTF